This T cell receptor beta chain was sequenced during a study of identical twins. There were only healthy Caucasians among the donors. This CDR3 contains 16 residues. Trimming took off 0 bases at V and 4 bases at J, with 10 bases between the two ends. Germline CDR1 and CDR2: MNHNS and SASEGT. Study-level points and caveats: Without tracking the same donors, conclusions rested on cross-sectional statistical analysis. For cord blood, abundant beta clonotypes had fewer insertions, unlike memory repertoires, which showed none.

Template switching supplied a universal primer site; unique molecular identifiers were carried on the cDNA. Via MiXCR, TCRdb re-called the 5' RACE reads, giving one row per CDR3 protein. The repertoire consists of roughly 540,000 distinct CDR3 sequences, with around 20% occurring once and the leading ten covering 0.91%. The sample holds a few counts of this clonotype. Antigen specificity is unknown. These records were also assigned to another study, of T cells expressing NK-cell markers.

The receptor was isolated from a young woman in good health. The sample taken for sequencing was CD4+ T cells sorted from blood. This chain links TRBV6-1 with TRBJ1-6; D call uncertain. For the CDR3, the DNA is TGTGCCAGCAGTGAAGCAACGTTGGCGTATAATTCACCCCTCCACTTT. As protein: CASSEATLAYNSPLHF.